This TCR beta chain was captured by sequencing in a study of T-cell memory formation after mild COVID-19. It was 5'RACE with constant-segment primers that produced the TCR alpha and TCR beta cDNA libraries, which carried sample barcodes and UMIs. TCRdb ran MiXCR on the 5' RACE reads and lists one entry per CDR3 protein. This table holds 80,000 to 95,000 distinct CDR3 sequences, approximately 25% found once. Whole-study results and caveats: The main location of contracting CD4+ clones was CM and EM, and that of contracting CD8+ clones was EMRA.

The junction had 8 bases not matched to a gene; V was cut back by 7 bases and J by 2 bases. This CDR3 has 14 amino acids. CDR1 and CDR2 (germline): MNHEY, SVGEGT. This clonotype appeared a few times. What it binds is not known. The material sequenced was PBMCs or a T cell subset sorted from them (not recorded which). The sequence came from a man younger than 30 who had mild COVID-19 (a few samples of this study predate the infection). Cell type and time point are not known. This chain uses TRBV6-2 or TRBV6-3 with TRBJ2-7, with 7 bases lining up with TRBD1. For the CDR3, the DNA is TGTGCCAGCACTAACCCGGGACAGACCTACGAGCAGTACTTC. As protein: CASTNPGQTYEQYF.